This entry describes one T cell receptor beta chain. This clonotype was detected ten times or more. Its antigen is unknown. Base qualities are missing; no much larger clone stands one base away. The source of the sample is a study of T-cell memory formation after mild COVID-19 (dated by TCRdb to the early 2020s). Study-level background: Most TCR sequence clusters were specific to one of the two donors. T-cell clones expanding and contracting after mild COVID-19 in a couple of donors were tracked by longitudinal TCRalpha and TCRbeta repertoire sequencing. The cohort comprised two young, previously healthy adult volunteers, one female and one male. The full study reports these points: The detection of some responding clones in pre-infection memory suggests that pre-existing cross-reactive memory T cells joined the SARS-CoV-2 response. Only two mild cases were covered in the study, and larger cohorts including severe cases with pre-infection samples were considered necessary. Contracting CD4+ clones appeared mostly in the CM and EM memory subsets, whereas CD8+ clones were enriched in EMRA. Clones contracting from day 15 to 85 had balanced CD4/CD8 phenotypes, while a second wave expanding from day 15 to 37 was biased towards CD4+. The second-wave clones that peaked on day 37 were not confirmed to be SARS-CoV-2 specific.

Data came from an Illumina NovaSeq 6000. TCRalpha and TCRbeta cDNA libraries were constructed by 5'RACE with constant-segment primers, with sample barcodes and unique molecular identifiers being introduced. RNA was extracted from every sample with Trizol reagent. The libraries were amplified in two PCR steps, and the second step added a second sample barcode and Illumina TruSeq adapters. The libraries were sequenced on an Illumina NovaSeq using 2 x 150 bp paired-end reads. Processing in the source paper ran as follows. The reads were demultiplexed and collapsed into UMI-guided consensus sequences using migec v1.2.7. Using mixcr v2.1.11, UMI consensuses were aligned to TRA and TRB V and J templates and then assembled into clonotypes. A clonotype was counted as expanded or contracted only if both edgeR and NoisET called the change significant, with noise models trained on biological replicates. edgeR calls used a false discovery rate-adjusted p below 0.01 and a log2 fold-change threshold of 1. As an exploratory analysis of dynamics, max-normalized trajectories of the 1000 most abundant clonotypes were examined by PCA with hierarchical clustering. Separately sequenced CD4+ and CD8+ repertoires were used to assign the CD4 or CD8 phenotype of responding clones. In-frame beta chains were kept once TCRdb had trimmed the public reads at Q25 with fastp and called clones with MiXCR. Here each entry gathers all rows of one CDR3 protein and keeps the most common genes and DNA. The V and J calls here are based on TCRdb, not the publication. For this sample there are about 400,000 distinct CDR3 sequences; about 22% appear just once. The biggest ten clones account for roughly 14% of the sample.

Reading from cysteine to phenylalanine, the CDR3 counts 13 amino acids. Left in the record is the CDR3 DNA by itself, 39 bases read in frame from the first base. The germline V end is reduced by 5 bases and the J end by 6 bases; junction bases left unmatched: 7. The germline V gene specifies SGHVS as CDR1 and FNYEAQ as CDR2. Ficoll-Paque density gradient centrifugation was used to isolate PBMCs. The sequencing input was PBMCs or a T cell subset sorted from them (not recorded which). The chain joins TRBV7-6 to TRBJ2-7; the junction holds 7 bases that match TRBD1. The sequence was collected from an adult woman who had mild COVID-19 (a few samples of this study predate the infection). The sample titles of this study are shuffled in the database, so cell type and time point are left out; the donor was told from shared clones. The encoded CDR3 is CASSVSQGREQYF. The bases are TGTGCCAGCAGCGTATCACAGGGGCGCGAGCAGTACTTC.